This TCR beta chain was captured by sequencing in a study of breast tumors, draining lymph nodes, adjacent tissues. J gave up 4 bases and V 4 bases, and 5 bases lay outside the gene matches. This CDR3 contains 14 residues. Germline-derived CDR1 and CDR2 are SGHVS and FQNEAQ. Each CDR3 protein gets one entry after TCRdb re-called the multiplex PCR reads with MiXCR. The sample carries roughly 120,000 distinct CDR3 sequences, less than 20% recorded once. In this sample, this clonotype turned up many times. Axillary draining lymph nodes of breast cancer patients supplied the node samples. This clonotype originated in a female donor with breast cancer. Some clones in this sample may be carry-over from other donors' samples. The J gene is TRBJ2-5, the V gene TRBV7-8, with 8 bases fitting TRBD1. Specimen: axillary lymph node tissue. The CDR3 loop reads CASSWTGKGETQYF. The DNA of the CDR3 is TGTGCCAGCAGCTGGACAGGGAAGGGAGAGACCCAGTACTTC. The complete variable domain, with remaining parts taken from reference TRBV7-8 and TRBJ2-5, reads GAGVSQSPRYKVAKRGQDVALRCDPISGHVSLFWYQQALGQGPEFLTYFQNEAQLDKSGLPSDRFFAERPEGSVSTLKIQRTQQEDSAVYLCASSWTGKGETQYFGPGTRLLVL.